The TCR beta chain under discussion was sequenced for a study of blood T cell repertoires in COVID-19. The overall study: The origin of the acute and convalescent COVID-19 samples was the United States, Italy and Spain.

How the authors handled the data: Amplifying reference gene primers gave estimates of nucleated cell counts. TCRdb keeps only in-frame clones here, not all; method: immunoSEQ multiplex PCR. V and J calls and clone size are given by that table; D and trimming were obtained from the DNA. This sample carries around 300,000 clones, around 86% of them seen once, and the ten largest clones take 1%. The CDR3 sequence is 13 residues long. V was cut by 8 bases and J by 9 bases, with 17 bases left in between. V is TRBV12-3 or TRBV12-4 and J is TRBJ2-4; a weak D match, TRBD2 (5 bases). The clonotype originates from a man between 50 and 59 years old with active or convalescent COVID-19. Sequenced input: peripheral blood. Here the CDR3 DNA reads TGTGCCAGCTCCGTCGCGGGTCTGGGCATTCAGTACTTC. It codes for CASSVAGLGIQYF.